This T cell receptor (beta chain) appears in the sequencing data of a study of T cells after yellow fever vaccination. As for this clonotype: Antigen specificity is unknown.

5'RACE template switching produced TCR cDNA carrying a universal primer site and UMIs. TCRdb recomputed calls from the 5' RACE reads with MiXCR, one row per CDR3 protein. The repertoire consists of about 370,000 distinct CDR3 sequences, with about 9.9% occurring once and the leading ten covering around 18%. Overall study results and limits: Reappearance after the booster was seen for most primary-vaccination clones, at 95% to 97% CD4 and more than 80% CD8.

Between the trimmed V and J ends, which lost 7 bases and 2 bases, there was a span of 13 bases. This CDR3 has 14 residues. Per the germline V gene, CDR1 is LNHDA and CDR2 is SQIVND (reference sequence). The V and J genes are TRBV19 and TRBJ2-3, with a possible D match to TRBD1 (6 bases). The sequence came from a man aged 18-30 years who received the YFV17D yellow fever vaccine. Sequences were derived from PBMCs, sampled on the day of the first yellow fever vaccination. Here the CDR3 reads CASTGQPSTDTQYF. In nucleotides, the CDR3 is TGTGCCAGTACTGGACAGCCCTCCACAGATACGCAGTATTTT. Drawing the rest from reference TRBV19 and TRBJ2-3, the complete variable domain is DGGITQSPKYLFRKEGQNVTLSCEQNLNHDAMYWYRQDPGQGLRLIYYSQIVNDFQKGDIAEGYSVSREKKESFPLTVTSAQKNPTAFYLCASTGQPSTDTQYFGPGTRLTVL.